Listed below are T cell receptor beta chains from one sample, sequenced in a study of shared clonotypes between healthy human individuals. Profiled with immunoSEQ multiplex PCR; TCRdb holds only in-frame clones, not every one. The data hold hundreds of thousands of clones, with approximately 97% observed a single time. Source material: naive CD4+ T cells sorted from blood. These receptors were obtained from a woman aged 30 to 39 in good health. The CDR3 runs from the conserved cysteine through the conserved F or W. D genes are given only for firm matches. Clone size is not always given. Where it is, it says once, few, many or a class for expanded clones.

NA	NA	TRBV6-1	TRBJ1-4	CASSDGRTANEKLFF	TGTGCCAGCAGTGACGGGAGGACGGCTAATGAAAAACTGTTTTTT
NA	TRBD1	TRBV27	TRBJ1-5	CASSPRQGAQPQHF	TGTGCCAGCAGTCCACGACAGGGGGCCCAGCCCCAGCATTTT
NA	NA	TRBV4-1	TRBJ2-7	CASSQPTGQGKQYF	TGCGCCAGCAGCCAACCCACGGGGCAGGGCAAGCAGTACTTC
NA	TRBD2	TRBV27	TRBJ2-1	CASGDLAGVENEQFF	TGTGCCAGCGGAGACCTAGCGGGAGTGGAAAATGAGCAGTTCTTC
NA	NA	TRBV7-3	TRBJ1-1	CASIRGANTEAFF	TGTGCCAGCATCCGGGGGGCGAACACTGAAGCTTTCTTT
NA	NA	TRBV7-9	TRBJ2-7	CASSPGRLTPYEQYF	TGTGCCAGCAGCCCCGGGAGACTCACCCCCTACGAGCAGTACTTC
NA	TRBD1	TRBV18	TRBJ2-7	CASSLGTGGSYEQYF	TGTGCCAGCTCACTAGGGACAGGGGGCTCCTACGAGCAGTACTTC
NA	NA	TRBV28	TRBJ1-2	CASSLYSSNYGYTF	TGTGCCAGCAGTTTATATTCGAGTAACTATGGCTACACCTTC
NA	NA	TRBV18	TRBJ2-5	CASSLDRWETQYF	TGTGCCAGCTCCTTGGACCGGTGGGAGACCCAGTACTTC
NA	TRBD2	TRBV6-4	TRBJ2-7	CASRRLAGTSYEQYF	TGTGCCAGCAGGAGACTAGCGGGTACCTCCTACGAGCAGTACTTC
NA	TRBD2	TRBV2	TRBJ2-7	CASRGLAGGTFYEQYF	TGTGCCAGCAGGGGACTAGCGGGAGGTACTTTTTACGAGCAGTACTTC
once	NA	TRBV28	TRBJ1-2	CASSSSSLIWETTDGYTF	TGTGCCAGCAGTTCATCCTCCCTCATTTGGGAGACTACTGATGGCTACACCTTC
NA	TRBD1	TRBV6-6	TRBJ2-7	CASSYPSGRGSYEQYF	TGTGCCAGCAGTTACCCCTCAGGCAGGGGGTCCTACGAGCAGTACTTC
NA	TRBD1	TRBV11-2	TRBJ2-7	CASSLGTGKPYEQYF	TGTGCCAGCAGCTTGGGGACAGGGAAACCCTACGAGCAGTACTTC
NA	NA	TRBV28	TRBJ2-4	CASSLWSAEAKNIQYF	TGTGCCAGCAGTTTATGGTCCGCGGAAGCCAAAAACATTCAGTACTTC
NA	NA	TRBV5-1	TRBJ1-2	CASSLEAGYGYTF	TGCGCCAGCAGCTTGGAGGCAGGCTATGGCTACACCTTC
once	NA	TRBV4-2	TRBJ1-5	CASSQSSGSNQPQHF	TGTGCCAGCAGCCAATCCTCAGGGAGCAATCAGCCCCAGCATTTT
NA	TRBD1	TRBV5-1	TRBJ1-1	CASSLPGTGDLTFF	TGCGCCAGCAGCTTGCCGGGGACAGGGGACTTAACTTTCTTT
NA	NA	TRBV1	TRBJ2-7	CTSMRLEVIEQYF	TGCACCAGCATGAGACTAGAGGTTATAGAGCAGTACTTC
NA	TRBD1	TRBV6-5	TRBJ2-7	CASRTGTEKIHEQYF	TGTGCCAGCAGGACCGGGACAGAGAAAATTCATGAGCAGTACTTC
NA	NA	TRBV28	TRBJ2-7	CASSFPVNSYEQYF	TGTGCCAGCAGTTTCCCGGTAAACTCCTACGAGCAGTACTTC
NA	NA	TRBV18	TRBJ2-6	CASSPLALGTYSGANVLTF	TGTGCCAGCTCACCATTGGCACTAGGTACTTACTCTGGGGCCAACGTCCTGACTTTC
NA	NA	TRBV2	TRBJ2-1	CASSGGSEQFF	TGTGCCAGCAGTGGTGGATCTGAGCAGTTCTTC
NA	NA	TRBV21-1	TRBJ1-2	CASSKGTDLLNYGYTF	TGTGCCAGCAGCAAAGGGACAGACCTTCTTAACTATGGCTACACCTTC
NA	NA	TRBV5-4	TRBJ2-5	CASSTQGGQETQYF	TGTGCCAGCAGCACACAGGGTGGGCAAGAGACCCAGTACTTC
NA	TRBD1	TRBV27	TRBJ1-2	CASSRPGQNYGYTF	TGTGCCAGCAGTAGACCGGGACAGAACTATGGCTACACCTTC
NA	TRBD2	TRBV28	TRBJ2-1	CASSPPGGQGNEQFF	TGTGCCAGCAGTCCTCCGGGGGGTCAAGGGAATGAGCAGTTCTTC
few	NA	TRBV10-1	TRBJ1-2	CASSESRKYGYTF	TGCGCCAGCAGTGAGTCCCGCAAATATGGCTACACCTTC
once	TRBD1	TRBV28	TRBJ2-3	CASAGPGQGTDTQYF	TGTGCCAGCGCCGGTCCGGGACAGGGCACAGATACGCAGTATTTT
NA	NA	TRBV28	TRBJ2-5	CASSFPPTLSETQYF	TGTGCCAGCAGTTTCCCCCCGACACTGTCAGAGACCCAGTACTTC
NA	TRBD1	TRBV19	TRBJ1-4	CASSTQGARTEKLFF	TGTGCCAGTAGTACACAGGGGGCTAGGACTGAAAAACTGTTTTTT
NA	TRBD2	TRBV11-2	TRBJ2-1	CASSLAGGRAGYNEQFF	TGTGCCAGCAGCTTAGCTGGCGGGAGGGCGGGCTACAATGAGCAGTTCTTC
NA	NA	TRBV28	TRBJ2-1	CASSPHTFGSYNEQFF	TGTGCCAGCAGTCCCCATACTTTCGGCTCCTACAATGAGCAGTTCTTC
NA	TRBD2	TRBV30	TRBJ2-2	CALGTSVAGELFF	TGTGCTCTTGGGACTAGCGTGGCCGGGGAGCTGTTTTTT
NA	TRBD1	TRBV28	TRBJ2-3	CASRGQGRGDTQYF	TGTGCCAGCAGGGGACAGGGTAGGGGAGATACGCAGTATTTT
once	NA	TRBV20-1	TRBJ2-5	CSAGQQETQYF	TGCAGTGCCGGGCAGCAAGAGACCCAGTACTTC
NA	NA	TRBV7-9	TRBJ1-4	CASSLVELPPTNEKLFF	TGTGCCAGCAGCCTAGTGGAACTCCCGCCAACTAATGAAAAACTGTTTTTT
NA	NA	TRBV28	TRBJ1-2	CASSQGTRGYTF	TGTGCCAGCAGTCAAGGGACTAGGGGCTACACCTTC
NA	TRBD1	TRBV28	TRBJ1-5	CASSPGQLSNQPQHF	TGTGCCAGCAGCCCGGGACAGTTGAGCAATCAGCCCCAGCATTTT
NA	NA	TRBV27	TRBJ1-6	CASSSDLPNSPLHF	TGTGCCAGCAGTTCGGACCTTCCTAATTCACCCCTCCACTTT
NA	NA	TRBV14	TRBJ1-5	CASSQGGIDSNQPQHF	TGTGCCAGCAGCCAAGGGGGCATTGATAGCAATCAGCCCCAGCATTTT
NA	NA	TRBV6-5	TRBJ2-7	CASSYGGTDYEQYF	TGTGCCAGCAGTTACGGAGGGACAGACTACGAGCAGTACTTC
NA	NA	TRBV19	TRBJ2-7	CASSIARTGTVSYEQYF	TGTGCCAGTAGTATAGCTAGGACCGGGACGGTCTCCTACGAGCAGTACTTC
NA	NA	TRBV19	TRBJ1-5	CASSRGTYLNQPQHF	TGTGCCAGTAGCAGAGGGACTTACCTCAATCAGCCCCAGCATTTT
NA	TRBD2	TRBV5-1	TRBJ2-5	CASSLGLAGEETQYF	TGCGCCAGCAGCTTGGGACTAGCGGGAGAAGAGACCCAGTACTTC
NA	NA	TRBV27	TRBJ2-2	CASSWGLGGELFF	TGTGCCAGCAGTTGGGGGCTTGGCGGGGAGCTGTTTTTT
NA	NA	TRBV29-1	TRBJ2-1	CSVPGHRSYNEQFF	TGCAGCGTACCGGGACACCGCTCCTACAATGAGCAGTTCTTC
NA	NA	TRBV5-1	TRBJ1-4	CASSLDGNEKLFF	TGCGCCAGCAGCCTGGACGGGAATGAAAAACTGTTTTTT
NA	NA	TRBV6-5	TRBJ2-7	CASSYVLEAEQYF	TGTGCCAGCAGTTACGTCCTAGAGGCCGAGCAGTACTTC
NA	TRBD2	TRBV6-1	TRBJ2-7	CASSERTSGGAYEQYF	TGTGCCAGCAGTGAACGGACTAGCGGGGGTGCCTACGAGCAGTACTTC
NA	NA	TRBV18	TRBJ2-5	CASSPNGAQETQYF	TGTGCCAGCTCACCAAACGGGGCTCAAGAGACCCAGTACTTC
NA	TRBD2	TRBV2	TRBJ2-3	CASSDTSADTQYF	TGTGCCAGCAGTGATACTAGCGCGGATACGCAGTATTTT